The clone carrying this TCR beta chain has a handful of counts. The antigen is not known. The data derive from a study of cytomegalovirus exposure and HLA in healthy donors. Findings and caveats of the study: The study designated fewer than 200 TCR beta chains cytomegalovirus-associated.

In the PCR, 60 Vbeta and 13 Jbeta primers were used. TCRdb keeps only in-frame clones here, not all; method: immunoSEQ multiplex PCR. The sample holds 100,000 to 150,000 clones, over 65% seen once. Germline CDR1 reads MNHEY; CDR2 reads SMNVEV (reference sequence). There are 15 residues in the CDR3. With 4 bases clipped from V and 7 bases from J, the junction kept 8 bases outside the gene matches. The receptor was derived from a man aged 40-55 years in good health and CMV-seropositive. The chain uses TRBV27 and TRBJ2-7; TRBD2 matches at 12 bases. Sequenced sample: PBMCs. CDR3 in DNA: TGTGCCAGCAGTTCCGGGACTAGCGGGTGGGGTGAGCAGTACTTC. Its translation is CASSSGTSGWGEQYF.